The TCR beta chain described here comes from a study of immune evolution from preneoplasia to lung adenocarcinoma. Overall study context: HLA loss of heterozygosity: about 7% AIS, around 16% MIA, approximately 31% ADC, none AAH. Whole-study results and caveats: Later-stage lesions appeared to have more T cells, more diversity, less clonality.

Histologic diagnosis was independently verified by two lung pathologists. After pathologic assessment, macro-dissection selected premalignant or tumor cells for extraction. Only in-frame clones appear in the TCRdb table, and some are missing; sequencing was by immunoSEQ multiplex PCR. The table includes fewer than 50,000 clones, less than 80% detected once. The CDR3 is 15 residues long. Trimming stripped 0 bases from V and 1 base from J, with 8 bases between. Germline loops: CDR1 SGHRS, CDR2 YFSETQ. In regard to this clone: No antigen is known for it.

The genes are TRBV5-1 and TRBJ2-1; tentatively, D is TRBD1 (6 bases). The receptor comes from a person aged 55 to 70 with lung adenocarcinoma. Source material: FFPE invasive lung adenocarcinoma tissue. Here the CDR3 reads CASSLGGGSYNEQFF. The CDR3 DNA follows: TGCGCCAGCAGCTTGGGAGGGGGTTCCTACAATGAGCAGTTCTTC.